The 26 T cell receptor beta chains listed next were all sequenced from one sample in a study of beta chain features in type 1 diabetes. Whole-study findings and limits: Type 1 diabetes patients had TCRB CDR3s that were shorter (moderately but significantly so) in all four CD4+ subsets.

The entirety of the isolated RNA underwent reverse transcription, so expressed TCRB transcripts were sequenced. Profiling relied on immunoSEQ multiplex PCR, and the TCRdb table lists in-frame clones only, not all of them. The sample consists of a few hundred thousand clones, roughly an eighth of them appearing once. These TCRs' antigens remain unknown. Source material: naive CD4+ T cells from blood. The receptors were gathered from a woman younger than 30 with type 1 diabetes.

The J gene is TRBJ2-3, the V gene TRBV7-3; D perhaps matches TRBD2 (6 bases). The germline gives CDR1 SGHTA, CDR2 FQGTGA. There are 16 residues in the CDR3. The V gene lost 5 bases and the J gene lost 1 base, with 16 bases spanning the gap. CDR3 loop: CASSLLGERGTDTQYF. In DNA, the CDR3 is TGTGCCAGCAGCCTCTTGGGGGAGCGGGGCACAGATACGCAGTATTTT.

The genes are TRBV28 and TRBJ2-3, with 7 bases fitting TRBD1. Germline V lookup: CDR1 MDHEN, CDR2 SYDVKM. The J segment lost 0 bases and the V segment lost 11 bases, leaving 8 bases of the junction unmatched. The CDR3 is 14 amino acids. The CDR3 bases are TGTGCCTACAGGGGCCCCTCTAGCACAGATACGCAGTATTTT. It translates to CAYRGPSSTDTQYF.

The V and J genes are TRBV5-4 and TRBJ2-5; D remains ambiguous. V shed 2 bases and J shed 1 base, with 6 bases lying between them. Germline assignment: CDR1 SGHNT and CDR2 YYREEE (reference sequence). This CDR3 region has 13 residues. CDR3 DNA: TGTGCCAGCAGCTTTGGCCCCCAAGAGACCCAGTACTTC. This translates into CASSFGPQETQYF.

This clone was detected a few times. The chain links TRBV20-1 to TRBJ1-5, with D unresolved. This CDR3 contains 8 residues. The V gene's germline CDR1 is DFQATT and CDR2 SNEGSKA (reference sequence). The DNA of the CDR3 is TGCACCGATCAGCCCCAGCATTTT. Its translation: CTDQPQHF.

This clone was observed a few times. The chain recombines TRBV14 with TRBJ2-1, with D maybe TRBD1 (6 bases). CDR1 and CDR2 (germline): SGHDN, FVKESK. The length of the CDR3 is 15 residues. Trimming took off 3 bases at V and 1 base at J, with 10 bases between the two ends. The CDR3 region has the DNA TGTGCCAGCAGCCACGTACAGGGTTCCTACAATGAGCAGTTCTTC. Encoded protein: CASSHVQGSYNEQFF.

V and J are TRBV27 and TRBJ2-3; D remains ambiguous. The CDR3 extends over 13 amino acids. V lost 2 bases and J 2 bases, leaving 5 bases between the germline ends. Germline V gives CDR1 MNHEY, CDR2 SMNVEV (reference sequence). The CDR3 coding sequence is TGTGCCAGCAGTTTAAGAGTCACAGATACGCAGTATTTT. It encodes CASSLRVTDTQYF.

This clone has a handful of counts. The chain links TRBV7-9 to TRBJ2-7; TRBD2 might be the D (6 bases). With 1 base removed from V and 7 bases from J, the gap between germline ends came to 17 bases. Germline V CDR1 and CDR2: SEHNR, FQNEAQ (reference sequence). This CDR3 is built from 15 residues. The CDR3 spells CASSLEAGLPWEQYF. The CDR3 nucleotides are TGTGCCAGCAGCTTAGAGGCGGGACTCCCCTGGGAGCAGTACTTC.

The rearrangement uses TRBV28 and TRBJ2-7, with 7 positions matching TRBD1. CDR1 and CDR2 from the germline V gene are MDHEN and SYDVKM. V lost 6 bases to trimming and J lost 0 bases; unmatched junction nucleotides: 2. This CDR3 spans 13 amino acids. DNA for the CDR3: TGTGCCAGCAGACAGGGGCTCTCCTACGAGCAGTACTTC. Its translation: CASRQGLSYEQYF.

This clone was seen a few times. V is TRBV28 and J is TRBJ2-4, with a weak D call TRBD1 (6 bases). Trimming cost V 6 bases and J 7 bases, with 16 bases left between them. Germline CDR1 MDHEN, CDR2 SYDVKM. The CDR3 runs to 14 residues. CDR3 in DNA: TGTGCCAGCAGCTCGGGCGACAGGCGGAACATTCAGTACTTC. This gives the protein CASSSGDRRNIQYF.

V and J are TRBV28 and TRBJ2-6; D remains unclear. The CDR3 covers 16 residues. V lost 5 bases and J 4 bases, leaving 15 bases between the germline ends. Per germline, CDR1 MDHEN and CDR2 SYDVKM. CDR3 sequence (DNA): TGTGCCAGCAGTACCTCTGGCGGCGTGGGGGCCAACGTCCTGACTTTC. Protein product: CASSTSGGVGANVLTF. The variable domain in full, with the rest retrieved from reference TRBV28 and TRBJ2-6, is DVKVTQSSRYLVKRTGEKVFLECVQDMDHENMFWYRQDPGLGLRLIYFSYDVKMKEKGDIPEGYSVSREKKERFSLILESASTNQTSMYLCASSTSGGVGANVLTFGAGSRLTVL.

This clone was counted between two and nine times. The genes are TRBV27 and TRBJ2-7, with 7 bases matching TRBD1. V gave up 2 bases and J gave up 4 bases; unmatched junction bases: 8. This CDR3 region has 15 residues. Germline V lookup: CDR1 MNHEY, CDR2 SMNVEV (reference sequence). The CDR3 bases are TGTGCCAGCAGTTTACGACAGGGTTCAGAATACGAGCAGTACTTC. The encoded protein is CASSLRQGSEYEQYF.

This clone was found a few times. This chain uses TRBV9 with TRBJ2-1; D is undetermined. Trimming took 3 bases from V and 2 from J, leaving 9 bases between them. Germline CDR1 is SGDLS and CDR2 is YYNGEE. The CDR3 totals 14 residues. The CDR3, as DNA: TGTGCCAGCAGCGGAGCCTCCGCCTACAATGAGCAGTTCTTC. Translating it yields CASSGASAYNEQFF. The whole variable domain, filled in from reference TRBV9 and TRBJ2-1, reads DSGVTQTPKHLITATGQRVTLRCSPRSGDLSVYWYQQSLDQGLQFLIQYYNGEERAKGNILERFSAQQFPDLHSELNLSSLELGDSALYFCASSGASAYNEQFFGPGTRLTVL.

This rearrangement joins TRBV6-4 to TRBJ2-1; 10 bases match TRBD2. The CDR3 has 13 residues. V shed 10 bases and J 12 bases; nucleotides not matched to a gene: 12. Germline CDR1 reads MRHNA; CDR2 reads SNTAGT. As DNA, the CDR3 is TGTGCCATCACCCAGCTAGCGGGGGCCCGGCAGTTCTTC. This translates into CAITQLAGARQFF.

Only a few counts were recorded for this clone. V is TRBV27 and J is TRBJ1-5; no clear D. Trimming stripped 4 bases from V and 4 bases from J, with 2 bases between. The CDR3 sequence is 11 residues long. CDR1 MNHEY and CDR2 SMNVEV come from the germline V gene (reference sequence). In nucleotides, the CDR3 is TGTGCCAGCAGTTCTAATCAGCCCCAGCATTTT. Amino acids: CASSSNQPQHF.

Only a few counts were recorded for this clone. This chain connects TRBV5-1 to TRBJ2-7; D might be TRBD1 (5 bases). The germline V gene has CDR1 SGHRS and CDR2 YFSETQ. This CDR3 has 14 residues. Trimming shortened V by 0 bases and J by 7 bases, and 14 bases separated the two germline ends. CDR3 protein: CASSLDRPLGEQYF. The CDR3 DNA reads TGCGCCAGCAGCTTGGACAGGCCCTTGGGGGAGCAGTACTTC.

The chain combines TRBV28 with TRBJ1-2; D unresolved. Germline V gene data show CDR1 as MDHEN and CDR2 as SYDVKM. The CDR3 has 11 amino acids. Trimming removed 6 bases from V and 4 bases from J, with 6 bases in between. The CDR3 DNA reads TGTGCCAGCAGGACACGCTATGGCTACACCTTC. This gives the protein CASRTRYGYTF.

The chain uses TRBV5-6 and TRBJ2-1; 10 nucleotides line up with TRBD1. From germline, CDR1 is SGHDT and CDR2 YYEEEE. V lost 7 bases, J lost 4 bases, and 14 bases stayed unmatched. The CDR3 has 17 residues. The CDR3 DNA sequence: TGTGCCAGCTGCGAGCAATTCGGACAGGGGGTGTACAATGAGCAGTTCTTC. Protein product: CASCEQFGQGVYNEQFF. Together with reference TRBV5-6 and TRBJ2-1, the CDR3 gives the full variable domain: DAGVTQSPTHLIKTRGQQVTLRCSPKSGHDTVSWYQQALGQGPQFIFQYYEEEERQRGNFPDRFSGHQFPNYSSELNVNALLLGDSALYLCASCEQFGQGVYNEQFFGPGTRLTVL.

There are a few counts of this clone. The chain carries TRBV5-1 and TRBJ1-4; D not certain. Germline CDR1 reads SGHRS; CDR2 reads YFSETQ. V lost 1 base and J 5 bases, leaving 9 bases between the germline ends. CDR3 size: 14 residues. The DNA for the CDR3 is TGCGCCAGCAGCTTGCCGGAGACCAATGAAAAACTGTTTTTT. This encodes CASSLPETNEKLFF.

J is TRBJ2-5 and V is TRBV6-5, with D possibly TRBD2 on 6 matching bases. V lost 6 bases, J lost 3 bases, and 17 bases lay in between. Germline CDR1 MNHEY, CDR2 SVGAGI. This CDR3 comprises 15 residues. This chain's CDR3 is CASRGGGGEKETQYF. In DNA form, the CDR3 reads TGTGCCAGCAGGGGAGGAGGAGGGGAAAAAGAGACCCAGTACTTC.

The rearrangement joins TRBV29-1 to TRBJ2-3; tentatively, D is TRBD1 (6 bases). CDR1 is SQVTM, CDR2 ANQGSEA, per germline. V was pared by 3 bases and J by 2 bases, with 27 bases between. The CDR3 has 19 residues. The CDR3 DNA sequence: TGCAGCGTTGATGGGACACGACAGACAGATCGGATAAACACAGATACGCAGTATTTT. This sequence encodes CSVDGTRQTDRINTDTQYF.

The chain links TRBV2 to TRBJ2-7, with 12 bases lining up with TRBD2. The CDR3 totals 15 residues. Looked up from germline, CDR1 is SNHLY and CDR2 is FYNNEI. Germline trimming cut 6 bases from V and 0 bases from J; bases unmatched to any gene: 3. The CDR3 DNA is TGTGCCAGCAGGCAACTAGCGGGGGGCTCCTACGAGCAGTACTTC. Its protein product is CASRQLAGGSYEQYF.

CDR3 in DNA: TGTGCCAGCAGTTATTTACGACAGGGGGCAGGGGATGGCTACACCTTC. It yields the protein CASSYLRQGAGDGYTF. The chain links TRBV6-5 to TRBJ1-2; 10 nucleotides align to TRBD1. Germline lookup yields CDR1 MNHEY and CDR2 SVGAGI. V dropped 3 bases and J dropped 6; count of bases not matched to a gene: 10. The CDR3 contains 16 residues.

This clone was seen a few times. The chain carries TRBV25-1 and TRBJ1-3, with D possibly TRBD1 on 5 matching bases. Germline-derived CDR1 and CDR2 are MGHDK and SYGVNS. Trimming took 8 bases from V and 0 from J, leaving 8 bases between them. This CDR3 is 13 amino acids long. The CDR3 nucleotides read TGTGCCAGCGGACACACCTCTGGAAACACCATATATTTT. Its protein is CASGHTSGNTIYF. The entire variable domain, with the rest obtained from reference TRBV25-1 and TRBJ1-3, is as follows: EADIYQTPRYLVIGTGKKITLECSQTMGHDKMYWYQQDPGMELHLIHYSYGVNSTEKGDLSSESTVSRIRTEHFPLTLESARPSHTSQYLCASGHTSGNTIYFGEGSWLTVV.

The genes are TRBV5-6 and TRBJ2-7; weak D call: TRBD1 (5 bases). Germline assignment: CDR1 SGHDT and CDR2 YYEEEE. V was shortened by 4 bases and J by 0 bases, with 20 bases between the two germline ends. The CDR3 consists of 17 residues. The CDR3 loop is CASSHKPPQGISYEQYF. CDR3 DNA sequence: TGTGCCAGCAGCCACAAACCTCCCCAGGGAATCTCCTACGAGCAGTACTTC.

For the CDR3, the DNA is TGCGCCAGCGCCCTCCCAAACAGGGTTGGCTATGGCTACACCTTC. The encoded protein is CASALPNRVGYGYTF. The chain employs TRBV5-1 and TRBJ1-2, with D maybe TRBD1 (6 bases). From germline, CDR1 is SGHRS and CDR2 YFSETQ. The CDR3 contains 15 residues. With 7 bases removed from V and 4 bases from J, the gap between germline ends came to 20 bases.

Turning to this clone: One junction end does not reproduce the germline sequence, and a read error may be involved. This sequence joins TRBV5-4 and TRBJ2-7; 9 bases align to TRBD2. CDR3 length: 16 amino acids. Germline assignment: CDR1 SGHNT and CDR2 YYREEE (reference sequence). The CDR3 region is CASSQGTGTSPYEQYF. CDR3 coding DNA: TGCGCCAGCAGCCAAGGCACCGGGACTAGCCCCTACGAGCAGTACTTC.